These 29 T cell receptor beta chains came from one sample sequenced in a study of blood T cell repertoires in COVID-19. TCRdb's table, derived via immunoSEQ multiplex PCR, lists solely in-frame clones and lacks some. The data hold 90,000 to 100,000 clones, with around 85% observed a single time. What was sequenced was peripheral blood. These receptors were taken from a woman aged 60-75 years with COVID-19, enrolled during active disease.

CDR3 in DNA: TGTGCCAGCAGTGACCTTGGGCGGGGTCTCTACGAGCAGTACTTC. This gives the protein CASSDLGRGLYEQYF. The chain carries TRBV6-1 and TRBJ2-7; D is perhaps TRBD2 (6 bases). Trimming removed 3 bases at V and 3 bases at J, with 15 bases between. The CDR3 has 15 amino acids. CDR1 and CDR2 from the germline V gene are MNHNS and SASEGT.

The genes are TRBV18 and TRBJ2-7, with D perhaps matching TRBD2 (6 bases). The CDR3 is 14 residues long. Trimming removed 2 bases from V and 2 bases from J, with 10 bases in between. Per the germline V gene, CDR1 is KGHSH and CDR2 is LQKENI. CDR3 residues: CASSPGGEAYEQYF. CDR3 nucleotide sequence: TGTGCCAGCTCACCAGGAGGGGAGGCCTACGAGCAGTACTTC.

The rearrangement joins TRBV5-1 to TRBJ1-2, with 8 bases aligning to TRBD1. Trimming cost V 4 bases and J 4 bases; bases outside gene matches: 3. CDR3 length equals 13 residues. The germline V gene has CDR1 SGHRS and CDR2 YFSETQ. The CDR3 nucleotides read TGCGCCAGCAGCCCGACAGGGGTCTATGGCTACACCTTC. This gives the protein CASSPTGVYGYTF.

The CDR3 reads CASSPTGGYEKLFF. The CDR3, as DNA: TGTGCCAGCAGCCCGACAGGGGGCTATGAAAAACTGTTTTTT. The chain is built from TRBV14 and TRBJ1-4; 10 nucleotides align to TRBD1. The trim removed 4 bases at V and 6 bases at J, leaving 2 bases unmatched. There are 14 residues in the CDR3. Germline lookup yields CDR1 SGHDN and CDR2 FVKESK.

The chain joins TRBV5-1 to TRBJ2-3; perhaps TRBD1 as D (6 bases). There are 13 residues in the CDR3. V was shortened by 4 bases and J by 5 bases, with 11 bases between the two germline ends. The germline gives CDR1 SGHRS, CDR2 YFSETQ. In DNA, the CDR3 is TGCGCCAGCAGCCGGCAGGGACAAGATACGCAGTATTTT. Its protein product is CASSRQGQDTQYF.

The rearrangement links TRBV19 to TRBJ2-1, with TRBD1 matching over 9 bases. CDR3 length: 15 amino acids. Trimming at V came to 7 bases and at J to 5 bases, leaving 9 bases not matched to a gene. CDR1 is LNHDA and CDR2 is SQIVND in the germline V gene (reference sequence). The CDR3, as DNA: TGTGCCAGTAATGCTCCGGGACAGGGTCACAATGAGCAGTTCTTC. Its protein is CASNAPGQGHNEQFF.

This clone has a handful of counts. The rearrangement links TRBV28 to TRBJ1-2; D call uncertain. Trimming left V 7 bases short and J 4 bases short, with 16 bases between. The CDR3 is made up of 14 amino acids. Germline V gene sequence: CDR1 MDHEN, CDR2 SYDVKM. The chain's CDR3 is CASTTKRGLYGYTF. CDR3 bases: TGTGCCAGCACCACGAAACGGGGTCTCTATGGCTACACCTTC.

The chain employs TRBV14 and TRBJ2-1, with D tentatively TRBD2 (6 bases). The CDR3 spans 15 residues. Germline values: CDR1 SGHDN, CDR2 FVKESK. V was clipped by 3 bases and J by 2 bases, with 11 bases between them. This CDR3 is CASSQGGLPYNEQFF. As DNA, the CDR3 is TGTGCCAGCAGCCAGGGGGGTCTCCCCTACAATGAGCAGTTCTTC.

The rearrangement links TRBV5-6 to TRBJ2-5; 7 bases match TRBD1. The CDR3 has 14 residues. CDR1 SGHDT and CDR2 YYEEEE come from the germline V gene. V lost 1 base and J lost 6; bases outside the gene matches: 6. The CDR3 DNA is TGTGCCAGCAGCTTGACAGGGGAGATAAAGACCCAGTACTTC. This gives the protein CASSLTGEIKTQYF.

The chain is built from TRBV12-5 and TRBJ2-2; the match to TRBD2 covers 8 bases. Germline V gene lookup returns CDR1 LGHNT and CDR2 FRNRAP. This CDR3 has 16 residues. The J segment lost 2 bases and the V segment lost 7 bases, leaving 9 bases of the junction unmatched. The CDR3 bases are TGTGCTAGTGCCCAGAGCGGGGGAACTAACACCGGGGAGCTGTTTTTT. Translated, it gives CASAQSGGTNTGELFF.

The chain recombines TRBV9 with TRBJ1-4; D call uncertain. The V and J ends lost 4 bases and 5 bases respectively, with 12 bases between them. This CDR3 is 14 amino acids long. The germline gives CDR1 SGDLS, CDR2 YYNGEE. Here the CDR3 DNA reads TGTGCCAGCAGCCCAGACTCGGGGAATGAAAAACTGTTTTTT. It codes for CASSPDSGNEKLFF.

This clone occurred once. The chain couples TRBV18 to TRBJ1-2; D remains ambiguous. Germline V gene data show CDR1 as KGHSH and CDR2 as LQKENI. The CDR3 runs to 15 residues. V was cut by 2 bases and J by 5 bases, with 15 bases left in between. CDR3 amino acids: CASSPAAVRFYGYTF. The CDR3 region has the DNA TGTGCCAGCTCACCAGCGGCAGTGCGTTTTTATGGCTACACCTTC.

The chain links TRBV5-1 to TRBJ1-2; 7 positions agree with TRBD1. Germline V gene sequence: CDR1 SGHRS, CDR2 YFSETQ. After removal of 0 bases from V and 4 bases from J, the junction contained 12 bases not matched to a gene. This CDR3 comprises 17 residues. DNA for the CDR3: TGCGCCAGCAGCTTGGTTCACCGGAACAGGGGACCCTATGGCTACACCTTC. Protein product: CASSLVHRNRGPYGYTF.

This clone has only a few counts. The chain carries TRBV12-3 or TRBV12-4 and TRBJ1-1; D unresolved. The germline V and J ends were trimmed by 11 bases and 11 bases, with 15 bases remaining between them. The CDR3 contains 10 residues. CDR3 DNA sequence: TGTGCCGTTAACCGATCGGGGGCTTTCTTT. Translating gives CAVNRSGAFF.

In this sample, this clone turned up a few times. J is TRBJ2-5 and V is TRBV6-6; possibly TRBD2 for D (6 bases). The V gene lost 6 bases and the J gene lost 5 bases, with 13 bases spanning the gap. Per germline, CDR1 MNHNY and CDR2 SVGAGI (reference sequence). The CDR3 contains 13 residues. The CDR3 reads CASSSRLVETQYF. The CDR3 DNA is TGTGCCAGCAGCTCGAGACTAGTGGAGACCCAGTACTTC.

The chain has TRBV7-2 and TRBJ2-7, with D maybe TRBD1 (5 bases). The CDR3 totals 15 residues. Germline assignment: CDR1 SGHTA and CDR2 FQGNSA. V lost 5 bases, J lost 4 bases, and 18 bases lay in between. CDR3: CASSVKGRGTYEQYF. CDR3 DNA: TGTGCCAGCAGCGTAAAGGGTAGGGGTACTTACGAGCAGTACTTC.

This chain links TRBV6-5 with TRBJ2-6; no clear D. V dropped 6 bases and J dropped 0 bases, with 3 bases sitting between them. The length of the CDR3 is 13 residues. Germline lookup yields CDR1 MNHEY and CDR2 SVGAGI. The CDR3 bases are TGTGCCAGCAGGCGCTCTGGGGCCAACGTCCTGACTTTC. Protein product: CASRRSGANVLTF.

The chain recombines TRBV6-6 with TRBJ2-4; 9 nucleotides align to TRBD1. This CDR3 region has 14 residues. Germline V lookup: CDR1 MNHNY, CDR2 SVGAGI (reference sequence). The ends lost 6 bases at V and 9 bases at J; junction bases unmatched: 9. The CDR3 is CASRTGTGSPIQYF. The DNA of the CDR3 is TGTGCCAGCAGAACCGGGACAGGGTCTCCCATTCAGTACTTC.

The CDR3 bases are TGTGCCAGCAGTAGGGCTACAGGGATGGAGACCCAGTACTTC. Protein product: CASSRATGMETQYF. V usage is TRBV6-5 and J usage is TRBJ2-5; tentative D call: TRBD1 (6 bases). The CDR3 totals 14 residues. The V and J ends lost 5 bases and 5 bases respectively, with 15 bases between them. From germline, CDR1 is MNHEY and CDR2 SVGAGI.

To note about this clone: Distinct nucleotide sequences in the sample also encode this CDR3. The chain is built from TRBV9 and TRBJ2-7; 9 bases are shared with TRBD2. In germline, CDR1 is SGDLS, CDR2 YYNGEE. The CDR3 runs 16 residues. V gave up 4 bases and J gave up 4 bases; unmatched junction bases: 12. CDR3 sequence reads: CASSPAGGGFKYEQYF. CDR3 DNA: TGTGCCAGCAGCCCCGCGGGGGGGGGATTCAAATACGAGCAGTACTTC.

The chain employs TRBV6-6 and TRBJ1-6; no reliable D call. Looked up from germline, CDR1 is MNHNY and CDR2 is SVGAGI (reference sequence). The CDR3 consists of 16 residues. The V end was cut by 0 bases, the J end by 7 bases, with 13 bases between. CDR3 in amino acids: CASSYSIPRPNSPLHF. The CDR3 coding sequence is TGTGCCAGCAGTTACTCGATTCCGAGGCCGAATTCACCCCTCCACTTT.

The genes are TRBV6-5 and TRBJ2-7, with D maybe TRBD2 (7 bases). This CDR3 has 13 amino acids. Germline V gene lookup returns CDR1 MNHEY and CDR2 SVGAGI. The CDR3 region has the DNA TGTGCATTCGCCCGGGGGAGGGGGGTCGAGCAGTACTTC. Protein sequence: CAFARGRGVEQYF.

The rearrangement joins TRBV6-5 to TRBJ2-7, with a tentative D call TRBD1 (6 bases). This CDR3 is built from 14 residues. Trimming cost V 2 bases and J 3 bases, with 11 bases left between them. From germline, CDR1 is MNHEY and CDR2 SVGAGI. The chain's CDR3 is CASSYGQFHYEQYF. For the CDR3, the DNA is TGTGCCAGCAGTTACGGACAGTTTCACTACGAGCAGTACTTC.

This chain uses TRBV7-2 with TRBJ2-7, with D unclear. Germline loops: CDR1 SGHTA, CDR2 FQGNSA. V was pared by 5 bases and J by 4 bases, with 12 bases between. The CDR3 totals 13 residues. The CDR3: CASSQDRFYEQYF. CDR3 coding DNA: TGTGCCAGCAGCCAGGATCGGTTTTACGAGCAGTACTTC.

As to this clone: The identical CDR3 is also encoded by other nucleotide sequences in the sample. This CDR3 reads CASSWTGRTEAFF. The CDR3 coding sequence is TGTGCCAGCAGTTGGACAGGGCGCACTGAAGCTTTCTTT. The V call is TRBV12-3 or TRBV12-4, the J call TRBJ1-1; TRBD1 agrees at 8 bases. This CDR3 spans 13 amino acids. The ends lost 4 bases at V and 4 bases at J; junction bases unmatched: 2.

The chain joins TRBV5-4 to TRBJ1-2; D gene ambiguous. Trimming stripped 6 bases from V and 2 bases from J, with 11 bases between. Germline V gene lookup returns CDR1 SGHNT and CDR2 YYREEE (reference sequence). The CDR3 contains 13 residues. CDR3 DNA sequence: TGTGCCAGCAACGACGGGAGGAACTATGGCTACACCTTC. The encoded protein is CASNDGRNYGYTF. Supplemented by reference TRBV5-4 and TRBJ1-2, the full variable domain reads ETGVTQSPTHLIKTRGQQVTLRCSSQSGHNTVSWYQQALGQGPQFIFQYYREEENGRGNFPPRFSGLQFPNYSSELNVNALELDDSALYLCASNDGRNYGYTFGSGTRLTVV.

V gene TRBV12-3 or TRBV12-4 combines with J gene TRBJ1-5; D is perhaps TRBD1 (5 bases). CDR3 size: 12 residues. Trimming took off 6 bases at V and 9 bases at J, with 12 bases between the two ends. The CDR3 loop reads CASRLPGGPQHF. DNA of the CDR3: TGTGCCAGCAGACTCCCCGGGGGGCCCCAGCATTTT.

This clone was recorded once. The rearrangement uses TRBV9 and TRBJ1-2; a possible D gene is TRBD1 (6 bases). Trimming left V 3 bases short and J 7 bases short, with 7 bases between. The CDR3 has 11 amino acids. Germline V gene sequence: CDR1 SGDLS, CDR2 YYNGEE. The CDR3 coding sequence is TGTGCCAGCAGCGACAGGGTTGGCTACACCTTC. Its translation: CASSDRVGYTF.

The chain employs TRBV7-2 and TRBJ2-5, with 11 bases matching TRBD2. The germline gives CDR1 SGHTA, CDR2 FQGNSA. Unmatched junction bases numbered 11, after V lost 7 bases and J lost 4 bases. This CDR3 region has 16 residues. CDR3 DNA: TGTGCCAGCACCCATCAGGGCCTAGCGGGGGGAGAGACCCAGTACTTC. Encoded protein: CASTHQGLAGGETQYF.